The clone carrying this TCR beta chain was seen just once. 60 Vbeta and 13 Jbeta primers were used in PCR. Generated by immunoSEQ multiplex PCR, the TCRdb table keeps only in-frame clones and is missing some. The sample carries 200,000 to 250,000 clones, 82% recorded once. This sample was included in a study of cytomegalovirus exposure and HLA in healthy donors. As for the study in general: Earlier findings included roughly 120 million unique TCR beta sequences obtained from about 179 million T cells.

Trimming took 7 bases from V and 3 from J; bases not matched to a gene: 12. Germline assignment: CDR1 ENHRY and CDR2 SYGVKD. The CDR3 sequence is 17 residues long. The origin of this receptor is a woman in her forties in good health and CMV-seronegative. The chain is built from TRBV10-3 and TRBJ2-2, with 9 bases fitting TRBD2. The sequencing input was PBMCs. CDR3 sequence (DNA): TGTGCCATCAAGGAAGACGGCGGGGGGGGGTACACCGGGGAGCTGTTTTTT. This translates into CAIKEDGGGGYTGELFF.